Sequencing of this T cell receptor beta chain was carried out in a study of cytotoxic CD8 clonotypes in ibrutinib-treated CLL. For the study at large: A mean of about 250,000 productive templates and over 85,000 productive rearrangements was obtained per sample.

Sequenced by immunoSEQ multiplex PCR; TCRdb stores in-frame clones only, minus some. This sample carries about 300,000 clones, approximately 79% of them seen once, and the ten largest clones take around 6%. This CDR3 is built from 13 residues. V was shortened by 7 bases and J by 2 bases, with 12 bases between the two germline ends. Germline V gene lookup returns CDR1 MDHEN and CDR2 SYDVKM. The clonotype originates from a human donor with chronic lymphocytic leukemia. The source material was PBMCs, sampled at disease progression, from a patient treated with ibrutinib. V and J are TRBV28 and TRBJ2-7, with D hard to call. CDR3 DNA sequence: TGTGCCAGCACCTACTTTGGGGCCTACGAGCAGTACTTC. Translating it yields CASTYFGAYEQYF.